This T cell receptor (beta chain) was identified during a study of memory CD4+ T cells and cytomegalovirus serostatus. Whole-study findings and limits: CD4+ memory repertoires contained about 40% of the roughly 150 reported CMV TCRbeta sequences. Suggested: most of the CMV-linked TCR signature lies in CD4+ memory cells. A US-trained random forest predicted CMV serostatus with median AUC around 0.9.

In the source study's methods: After removing out-of-frame reads, 2 million to 2.5 million distinct TCRbeta sequences remained. Here immunoSEQ multiplex PCR was the method, and the copy in TCRdb shows in-frame clones only, minus some. That table furnishes V, J and clone size, whereas the DNA furnished D and trimming. The data show tens of thousands of clones, 76% seen once. The sort gate was single viable CD3+CD4+CD8-CD45RO+ cells for memory CD4+ T cells. From germline, CDR1 is WSHSY and CDR2 SAAADI. The CDR3 has 15 residues. V was clipped by 4 bases and J by 0 bases; unmatched bases: 3. Only a few counts were recorded for this clone. Its target is unknown.

The chain combines TRBV10-2 with TRBJ1-3, with 7 nucleotides matching TRBD1. The sample taken for sequencing was memory CD4+ T cells from blood. This TCR was recovered from an adult in good health and CMV-seropositive. DNA for the CDR3: TGCGCCAGCAGTGTCGGGACAGTCTCTGGAAACACCATATATTTT. It encodes CASSVGTVSGNTIYF.